Below, 22 T cell receptor beta chains from the same sample are listed, as sequenced in a study of Ad26.COV2.S vaccination and SARS-CoV-2 variants. Method: immunoSEQ multiplex PCR; TCRdb's copy keeps in-frame clones and lacks some. This table holds hundreds of thousands of clones, 83% found once. Treatment described: 15 to 20 received Ad26.COV2.S at low or high dose, single or two shots; about 5 received placebo; per-sample allocation not given. After the first vaccine or placebo injection, samples were drawn on day 63. The sequencing here drew on peripheral blood, taken in a trial of Ad26.COV2.S vaccine versus placebo. These receptors were collected from a person between 18 and 65 years old who received the Ad26.COV2.S COVID-19 vaccine or a placebo.

The J gene is TRBJ1-4, the V gene TRBV3-1 (or the pseudogene TRBV3-2); TRBD1 agrees at 8 bases. The V segment lost 2 bases and the J segment 8 bases; nucleotides outside the gene matches: 7. Per the germline V gene, CDR1 is LGHDT and CDR2 is YNNKEL (reference sequence). The CDR3 contains 15 residues. CDR3 DNA: TGTGCCAGCAGCCAAATAGGACAGGGAAGGGAAAAACTGTTTTTT. Its protein product is CASSQIGQGREKLFF.

The chain uses TRBV2 and TRBJ2-7; D is unresolved. Germline V gene lookup returns CDR1 SNHLY and CDR2 FYNNEI. CDR3 length: 10 residues. Trimming left V 6 bases short and J 7 bases short, with 7 bases between. CDR3 coding DNA: TGTGCCAGCAGCGCCGGGGAGCAGTACTTC. It is translated as CASSAGEQYF.

The table lists this clone with a count of one. CDR3 coding DNA: TGTGCCTGGAGTGTATACCGTGCAACTAATGAAAAACTGTTTTTT. This sequence encodes CAWSVYRATNEKLFF. This chain connects TRBV30 to TRBJ1-4; D is unclear. Trimming removed 0 bases at V and 0 bases at J, with 8 bases between. Germline-derived CDR1 and CDR2 are GTSNPN and SVGIG (reference sequence). The CDR3 totals 15 residues.

This chain links TRBV10-2 with TRBJ2-1, with 11 nucleotides matching TRBD2. Losses at the gene ends were 5 bases for V and 9 bases for J; bases not matched to a gene: 9. The CDR3 has 15 amino acids. Germline V gene data show CDR1 as WSHSY and CDR2 as SAAADI. CDR3 DNA: TGCGCCAGCAGTCCGGGACTAGCGGTTTTACTTGAGCAGTTCTTC. Translating it yields CASSPGLAVLLEQFF.

The chain combines TRBV13 with TRBJ1-1, with D perhaps matching TRBD1 (5 bases). The CDR3 is 16 amino acids. V was cut by 10 bases and J by 4 bases, with 25 bases left in between. The germline V gene encodes CDR1 PRHDT and CDR2 FYEKMQ (reference sequence). The CDR3 reads CATLEGTSLSSTEAFF. In nucleotides, the CDR3 is TGTGCCACCTTAGAGGGGACCTCCCTCTCTTCCACTGAAGCTTTCTTT.

CDR3 sequence: CASSPQEGTGYTF. For the CDR3, the DNA is TGTGCCAGCAGCCCCCAGGAAGGGACCGGCTACACCTTC. The V gene is TRBV7-3, the J gene TRBJ1-2; possibly TRBD1 for D (5 bases). The V and J ends lost 5 bases and 8 bases respectively, with 15 bases between them. CDR3 size: 13 residues. Germline V gives CDR1 SGHTA, CDR2 FQGTGA.

The rearrangement joins TRBV9 to TRBJ1-2, with 7 bases identical to TRBD1. Germline V gene data show CDR1 as SGDLS and CDR2 as YYNGEE. This CDR3 has 15 amino acids. Unmatched junction bases numbered 9, after V lost 2 bases and J lost 5 bases. For the CDR3, the DNA is TGTGCCAGCAGCGTCGGCAAGGGACAGCTATATGGCTACACCTTC. This sequence encodes CASSVGKGQLYGYTF.

This chain connects TRBV5-4 to TRBJ1-2; D is uncertain. The CDR3 length is 12 residues. CDR1 is SGHNT, CDR2 YYREEE, per germline (reference sequence). The V and J ends lost 0 bases and 7 bases respectively, with 7 bases between them. The CDR3 coding sequence is TGTGCCAGCAGCTTGGTGGTCGGTGGCTACACCTTC. It encodes CASSLVVGGYTF. Looking up the rest from reference TRBV5-4 and TRBJ1-2 gives the full variable domain: ETGVTQSPTHLIKTRGQQVTLRCSSQSGHNTVSWYQQALGQGPQFIFQYYREEENGRGNFPPRFSGLQFPNYSSELNVNALELDDSALYLCASSLVVGGYTFGSGTRLTVV.

V usage is TRBV24-1 and J usage is TRBJ1-5; D is unclear. In germline, CDR1 is KGHDR, CDR2 SFDVKD. The CDR3 length is 13 residues. V gave up 2 bases and J gave up 4 bases, with 5 bases separating them. In DNA, the CDR3 is TGTGCCACCAGTGATTCCTTTAATCAGCCCCAGCATTTT. Amino acids: CATSDSFNQPQHF.

This clone was seen only a few times. This rearrangement joins TRBV6-4 to TRBJ2-3, with TRBD2 identical over 11 bases. The CDR3 is 16 amino acids. The V gene's germline CDR1 is MRHNA and CDR2 SNTAGT. Germline trimming cut 1 base from V and 0 bases from J; bases unmatched to any gene: 0. As DNA, the CDR3 is TGTGCCAGCAGTGACTGGACTAGCGGGAGCACAGATACGCAGTATTTT. Translation gives CASSDWTSGSTDTQYF.

This sequence joins TRBV4-1 and TRBJ1-2, with D maybe TRBD1 (6 bases). Germline lookup yields CDR1 MGHRA and CDR2 YSYEKL. This CDR3 comprises 14 residues. V was cut by 6 bases and J by 5 bases, with 16 bases left in between. The CDR3 DNA reads as TGCGCCAGCAGATGGCCGGGACACGAATATGGCTACACCTTC. It codes for CASRWPGHEYGYTF.

This clone has just one count. The V call is TRBV19, the J call TRBJ2-1, with D hard to call. V shed 1 base and J shed 6 bases, with 7 bases lying between them. The V gene's germline CDR1 is LNHDA and CDR2 SQIVND (reference sequence). The CDR3 contains 13 residues. The CDR3 coding sequence is TGTGCCAGTAGTATAGTGGCAGGCAATGAGCAGTTCTTC. The encoded protein is CASSIVAGNEQFF.

This chain connects TRBV3-1 (or the pseudogene TRBV3-2) to TRBJ1-2, with unresolved D. CDR1 is LGHDT and CDR2 is YNNKEL in the germline V gene (reference sequence). The CDR3 totals 12 residues. Trimming cost V 1 base and J 3 bases, with 3 bases left between them. The CDR3 loop is CASSQAHYGYTF. In DNA, the CDR3 is TGTGCCAGCAGCCAAGCCCACTATGGCTACACCTTC.

The chain recombines TRBV16 with TRBJ2-7, with 9 bases that match TRBD1. The CDR3 covers 15 residues. Germline lookup yields CDR1 KGHSY and CDR2 FQNENV. The junction had 7 bases not matched to a gene; V was cut back by 3 bases and J by 4 bases. The CDR3 DNA reads TGTGCCAGCAGCCAGGAACAGGGGGCCTATTACGAGCAGTACTTC. This sequence encodes CASSQEQGAYYEQYF.

This clone was recorded a few times. This chain links TRBV6-1 with TRBJ2-7, with D maybe TRBD2 (5 bases). Trimming stripped 0 bases from V and 2 bases from J, with 20 bases between. The CDR3 consists of 18 residues. CDR1 is MNHNS and CDR2 is SASEGT in the germline V gene. CDR3 in DNA: TGTGCCAGCAGTGAAGCGGGAAAAGGCTGGGCGGGCCCCTACGAGCAGTACTTC. Amino acids: CASSEAGKGWAGPYEQYF.

This clone was seen a few times. The chain links TRBV5-1 to TRBJ2-1; TRBD2 aligns across 7 bases. The V segment lost 3 bases and the J segment 0 bases; nucleotides outside the gene matches: 9. The CDR3 extends over 17 amino acids. Germline V gene lookup returns CDR1 SGHRS and CDR2 YFSETQ. The CDR3 protein is CASSSNPAGLSYNEQFF. In DNA, the CDR3 is TGCGCCAGCAGCTCTAACCCAGCGGGGCTCTCCTACAATGAGCAGTTCTTC.

The chain recombines TRBV7-2 with TRBJ2-5; TRBD2 matches at 7 bases. This CDR3 contains 14 residues. The V and J ends lost 2 bases and 5 bases, in that order; junction bases with no gene match: 5. CDR1 and CDR2 from the germline V gene are SGHTA and FQGNSA. CDR3 DNA: TGTGCCAGCAGCTTATGGGGGAGGGGTGAGACCCAGTACTTC. Encoded protein: CASSLWGRGETQYF. Combining the CDR3 with reference TRBV7-2 and TRBJ2-5 gives the whole variable domain GAGVSQSPSNKVTEKGKDVELRCDPISGHTALYWYRQSLGQGLEFLIYFQGNSAPDKSGLPSDRFSAERTGGSVSTLTIQRTQQEDSAVYLCASSLWGRGETQYFGPGTRLLVL.

This clone was detected only a few times. The V gene is TRBV7-9, the J gene TRBJ1-1; TRBD1 is a possible D gene (6 bases). With 4 bases removed from V and 1 base from J, the gap between germline ends came to 13 bases. CDR3 length equals 15 residues. The germline gives CDR1 SEHNR, CDR2 FQNEAQ (reference sequence). In DNA form, the CDR3 reads TGTGCCAGCAGCTGGGGGACAACCAGGAACACTGAAGCTTTCTTT. Protein: CASSWGTTRNTEAFF.

This chain links TRBV11-2 with TRBJ1-6; D unclear. The CDR3 totals 14 residues. CDR1 is SGHAT and CDR2 is FQNNGV in the germline V gene. Trimming stripped 3 bases from V and 9 bases from J, with 12 bases between. CDR3 DNA: TGTGCCAGCAGCTTCTCGGCTGTGGGTTCACCCCTCCACTTT. Protein: CASSFSAVGSPLHF.

J is TRBJ1-4 and V is TRBV2; no clear D gene. Germline-derived CDR1 and CDR2 are SNHLY and FYNNEI. The CDR3 is 15 amino acids. Trimming left V 6 bases short and J 0 bases short, with 11 bases between. The chain's CDR3 is CASSPNLATNEKLFF. CDR3 bases: TGTGCCAGCAGCCCTAACCTGGCAACTAATGAAAAACTGTTTTTT.

Only a few counts were recorded for this clone. V usage is TRBV7-3 and J usage is TRBJ2-7; 9 bases align to TRBD2. The CDR3 spans 16 residues. V dropped 5 bases and J dropped 5; count of bases not matched to a gene: 13. Germline CDR1 SGHTA, CDR2 FQGTGA. In DNA form, the CDR3 reads TGTGCCAGCAGCCCTCGAGGAGGTAGCGGGAGCAACGAGCAGTACTTC. Encoded protein: CASSPRGGSGSNEQYF.

This chain links TRBV30 with TRBJ1-5; D may be TRBD1 (5 bases). CDR3 length equals 13 residues. V dropped 3 bases and J dropped 7 bases, with 13 bases sitting between them. Germline CDR1 GTSNPN, CDR2 SVGIG (reference sequence). CDR3 nucleotide sequence: TGTGCCTGGAGAGGGGTAGTCGGGCAGCCCCAGCATTTT. Protein product: CAWRGVVGQPQHF.